The sequence of this TCR beta chain was determined in a study of Tregs in tolerant kidney transplant recipients. On this clone itself: What it recognizes is unknown.

Sequencing was performed with immunoSEQ multiplex PCR; in TCRdb, only in-frame clones are kept and a portion is missing. The sample includes 4,200 or so clones, around 60% of them seen just once. Material: CD8+ T cells from blood cultured with allogeneic cells. This TCR was sampled from a human donor in good health.

The CDR3 nucleotides are TGCGCCAGCAGTCGACCGGGACACCCTTACGACTTGCCTCCGAACACCGGGGAGCTGTTTTTT. As protein: CASSRPGHPYDLPPNTGELFF. The chain carries TRBV23-1 and TRBJ2-2; D possibly corresponds to TRBD1 (6 bases). TRBV23-1 is classed as an ORF, of uncertain function. V lost 4 bases and J lost 0, with 27 bases in between. The CDR3 extends over 21 amino acids.